Below, 26 T cell receptor beta chains from the same sample are listed, as sequenced in a study of T cell clones after liver transplantation. TCRdb's copy holds only in-frame clones and misses some; the assay was immunoSEQ multiplex PCR. The profile shows about 51,000 clones, approximately 87% of them singletons. The sample was CD8+ T cells from blood, taken 12 months after liver transplant. The receptors shown here come from a human patient who received a liver transplant. Some of the T cells might come from the graft donor.

This clone was seen once. The CDR3 coding sequence is TGTGCCAGCACCGAGACGTATACCGGGGAGCTGTTTTTT. Translation gives CASTETYTGELFF. J is TRBJ2-2 and V is TRBV6-1; D ambiguous. V was shortened by 7 bases and J by 5 bases, with 11 bases between the two germline ends. This CDR3 region has 13 residues. Germline CDR1 MNHNS, CDR2 SASEGT.

The chain combines TRBV19 with TRBJ2-7; TRBD2 matches 8 bases. CDR3 size: 15 residues. The V gene's germline CDR1 is LNHDA and CDR2 SQIVND (reference sequence). Trimming took 3 bases from V and 3 from J; bases not matched to a gene: 7. CDR3 sequence: CASSIFSGTHYEQYF. The CDR3, as DNA: TGTGCCAGTAGTATCTTTAGCGGGACCCACTACGAGCAGTACTTC.

The chain couples TRBV12-5 to TRBJ2-3, with 11 bases identical to TRBD2. V lost 6 bases to trimming and J lost 3 bases; unmatched junction nucleotides: 5. The CDR3 length is 15 residues. Germline lookup yields CDR1 LGHNT and CDR2 FRNRAP. The CDR3 region is CASGEIAGGTDTQYF. The CDR3 bases are TGTGCTAGTGGGGAGATAGCGGGAGGGACAGATACGCAGTATTTT.

The chain employs TRBV25-1 and TRBJ1-3; D remains ambiguous. CDR1 and CDR2 (germline): MGHDK, SYGVNS. V lost 6 bases and J 2 bases, leaving 11 bases between the germline ends. The CDR3 length is 14 residues. In nucleotides, the CDR3 is TGTGCCAGCAGGGCCCTTACACCTGGAAACACCATATATTTT. Translation: CASRALTPGNTIYF.

The chain carries TRBV15 and TRBJ1-2; D not resolved. Trimming left V 0 bases short and J 7 bases short, with 9 bases between. This CDR3 is 13 amino acids long. The germline V gene encodes CDR1 LNHNV and CDR2 YYDKDF (reference sequence). The CDR3 reads CATSRDGDSGYTF. Written as DNA, the CDR3 is TGTGCCACCAGCAGAGATGGGGATTCTGGCTACACCTTC. The entire variable domain, with the rest obtained from reference TRBV15 and TRBJ1-2, is as follows: DAMVIQNPRYQVTQFGKPVTLSCSQTLNHNVMYWYQQKSSQAPKLLFHYYDKDFNNEADTPDNFQSRRPNTSFCFLDIRSPGLGDTAMYLCATSRDGDSGYTFGSGTRLTVV.

This clone has a handful of counts. V is TRBV7-9 and J is TRBJ2-7, with 7 bases lining up with TRBD2. Germline CDR1 and CDR2: SEHNR and FQNEAQ (reference sequence). The CDR3 extends over 13 amino acids. Unmatched junction bases numbered 7, after V lost 8 bases and J lost 3 bases. The DNA of the CDR3 is TGTGCCAGCTCCTCTAGCGGAAGCTACGAGCAGTACTTC. It translates to CASSSSGSYEQYF.

Concerning this clone itself: The junction and the germline gene differ at one end; a read error may be behind it. J is TRBJ1-2 and V is TRBV5-1; maybe TRBD1 (6 bases). Germline V gives CDR1 SGHRS, CDR2 YFSETQ. The CDR3 is 14 amino acids. Here the CDR3 reads CASSPGTTNYGYTF. The CDR3 bases are TGTGCCAGCAGCCCCGGGACAACCAACTATGGCTACACCTTC.

This rearrangement joins TRBV7-9 to TRBJ1-2; D is unresolved. Germline values: CDR1 SEHNR, CDR2 FQNEAQ (reference sequence). Trimming removed 2 bases from V and 6 bases from J, with 25 bases in between. The CDR3 spans 18 residues. CDR3 DNA: TGTGCCAGCAGCTTAAGGTCCCCCCCCGACCGGGTAGGGAATGGCTACACCTTC. As protein: CASSLRSPPDRVGNGYTF.

On this clone itself: This same CDR3 is encoded by further DNA sequences in the sample. The V call is TRBV27, the J call TRBJ2-6; no definite D call. The germline V gene encodes CDR1 MNHEY and CDR2 SMNVEV (reference sequence). V was pared by 3 bases and J by 0 bases, with 0 bases between. This CDR3 has 13 residues. CDR3 loop: CASSFSGANVLTF. The CDR3 nucleotides are TGTGCCAGCAGTTTCTCTGGGGCCAACGTCCTGACTTTC.

This clone was recorded a few times. The rearrangement joins TRBV19 to TRBJ2-2, with 7 bases lining up with TRBD1. After removal of 0 bases from V and 6 bases from J, the junction contained 4 bases not matched to a gene. This CDR3 region has 15 residues. Germline V gives CDR1 LNHDA, CDR2 SQIVND (reference sequence). CDR3 nucleotide sequence: TGTGCCAGTAGTATAGATCACAGGGGATCCGGGGAGCTGTTTTTT. Amino acids: CASSIDHRGSGELFF. Complete variable domain (other parts from reference TRBV19 and TRBJ2-2): DGGITQSPKYLFRKEGQNVTLSCEQNLNHDAMYWYRQDPGQGLRLIYYSQIVNDFQKGDIAEGYSVSREKKESFPLTVTSAQKNPTAFYLCASSIDHRGSGELFFGEGSRLTVL.

The rearrangement links TRBV27 to TRBJ2-1; 10 bases align to TRBD1. The CDR3 is 13 amino acids. J gave up 10 bases and V 7 bases, and 7 bases lay outside the gene matches. The germline gives CDR1 MNHEY, CDR2 SMNVEV (reference sequence). CDR3 amino acids: CASKKTGGIEQFF. As DNA, the CDR3 is TGTGCCAGCAAAAAGACAGGGGGCATCGAGCAGTTCTTC.

The chain uses TRBV29-1 and TRBJ1-3, with D uncertain. The germline gives CDR1 SQVTM, CDR2 ANQGSEA. The CDR3 runs to 14 residues. V was clipped by 0 bases and J by 4 bases, with 10 bases between them. DNA for the CDR3: TGCAGCGTTGAAGATACTCTGGGAGGAAACACCATATATTTT. Its translation is CSVEDTLGGNTIYF. The whole variable domain, remainder taken from reference TRBV29-1 and TRBJ1-3, is SAVISQKPSRDICQRGTSLTIQCQVDSQVTMMFWYRQQPGQSLTLIATANQGSEATYESGFVIDKFPISRPNLTFSTLTVSNMSPEDSSIYLCSVEDTLGGNTIYFGEGSWLTVV.

DNA of the CDR3: TGTGCCAGCTCACCGGGAGGGGTCCAGCCCCAGCATTTT. It translates to CASSPGGVQPQHF. The rearrangement uses TRBV18 and TRBJ1-5, with D perhaps matching TRBD1 (5 bases). The V gene lost 3 bases and the J gene lost 7 bases, with 10 bases spanning the gap. CDR1 is KGHSH, CDR2 LQKENI, per germline. The CDR3 is 13 amino acids.

The genes are TRBV5-1 and TRBJ2-7; D perhaps matches TRBD2 (6 bases). The CDR3 is made up of 17 amino acids. V gave up 2 bases and J gave up 2 bases, with 20 bases separating them. Germline CDR1 reads SGHRS; CDR2 reads YFSETQ. The DNA of the CDR3 is TGCGCCAGCAGCTTTAAGGTAGTGGAGGGCAATCCCTACGAGCAGTACTTC. This sequence encodes CASSFKVVEGNPYEQYF.

The V gene is TRBV10-3, the J gene TRBJ1-2; 7 bases match TRBD1. Germline CDR1 ENHRY, CDR2 SYGVKD. Trimming at V came to 4 bases and at J to 0 bases, leaving 5 bases not matched to a gene. This CDR3 has 15 amino acids. The CDR3 bases are TGTGCCATCAGTGGAGGGGGCATAGCTAACTATGGCTACACCTTC. Translating gives CAISGGGIANYGYTF.

This clone has only one observation. This chain links TRBV21-1 with TRBJ2-1; whether TRBD2, the table's D call, matches the DNA was not checked. TRBV21-1 corresponds to a pseudogene. The CDR3 is made up of 18 amino acids. The CDR3 sequence is CASSKGASGRLYYNEQFF. The CDR3 DNA reads TGTGCCAGCAGCAAAGGGGCTAGCGGGAGACTCTATTACAATGAGCAGTTCTTC.

This clone has just one count. This chain connects TRBV21-1 to TRBJ2-1; the table names TRBD2, a call not compared with the DNA. TRBV21-1 is recorded as a pseudogene. CDR3 length: 19 residues. The CDR3 spells CASSPTLGLAGDPYNEQFF. The CDR3 bases are TGTGCCAGCAGCCCAACCCTCGGACTAGCGGGAGATCCCTACAATGAGCAGTTCTTC.

This chain joins TRBV7-2 and TRBJ2-1, with 8 positions matching TRBD2. The CDR3 runs 16 residues. Germline CDR1 reads SGHTA; CDR2 reads FQGNSA. With V trimmed by 5 bases and J by 0 bases, 6 bases remained unmatched. The CDR3, as DNA: TGTGCCAGCAGCCTAAGGGGACTAGACTCCTACAATGAGCAGTTCTTC. This gives the protein CASSLRGLDSYNEQFF.

V usage is TRBV19 and J usage is TRBJ2-7; D gene ambiguous. Looked up from germline, CDR1 is LNHDA and CDR2 is SQIVND (reference sequence). V dropped 4 bases and J dropped 7 bases, with 5 bases sitting between them. CDR3 size: 10 residues. CDR3 residues: CASSKREQYF. The CDR3 DNA reads as TGTGCCAGTAGTAAGAGAGAGCAGTACTTC.

This clone has more than one count but fewer than ten. This chain uses TRBV19 with TRBJ1-1, with 8 bases that match TRBD1. The CDR3 has 13 residues. The V segment lost 6 bases and the J segment 5 bases; nucleotides outside the gene matches: 5. CDR1 is LNHDA and CDR2 is SQIVND in the germline V gene (reference sequence). CDR3 amino acids: CASSWTGRTEAFF. CDR3 in DNA: TGTGCCAGTAGCTGGACAGGGCGGACTGAAGCTTTCTTT. Looking up the rest from reference TRBV19 and TRBJ1-1 gives the full variable domain: DGGITQSPKYLFRKEGQNVTLSCEQNLNHDAMYWYRQDPGQGLRLIYYSQIVNDFQKGDIAEGYSVSREKKESFPLTVTSAQKNPTAFYLCASSWTGRTEAFFGQGTRLTVV.

The chain couples TRBV11-2 to TRBJ2-3; 9 nucleotides match TRBD2. This CDR3 region has 17 residues. The V gene end was trimmed by 1 base and the J gene end by 3 bases; junction bases not matched to a gene: 8. Germline V lookup: CDR1 SGHAT, CDR2 FQNNGV. CDR3 region: CASSLVFAGGLTDTQYF. The CDR3 coding sequence is TGTGCCAGCAGCTTAGTTTTTGCGGGAGGGCTTACAGATACGCAGTATTTT.

The chain couples TRBV2 to TRBJ2-5; 7 bases match TRBD2. This CDR3 region has 14 residues. CDR1 and CDR2 (germline): SNHLY, FYNNEI. V dropped 3 bases and J dropped 2; count of bases not matched to a gene: 3. CDR3 nucleotides: TGTGCCAGCAGTGAGGGGCGGGGGCAAGAGACCCAGTACTTC. It codes for CASSEGRGQETQYF.

CDR3 sequence: CASSSFEPGQSSYEQYF. For the CDR3, the DNA is TGTGCCAGCAGCTCATTCGAACCGGGACAGAGCTCCTACGAGCAGTACTTC. This sequence joins TRBV7-6 and TRBJ2-7; TRBD1 matches at 7 bases. CDR3 length: 17 amino acids. The J segment lost 0 bases and the V segment lost 4 bases, leaving 12 bases of the junction unmatched. In germline, CDR1 is SGHVS, CDR2 FNYEAQ. The full variable domain, its missing parts supplied by reference TRBV7-6 and TRBJ2-7, is GAGVSQSPRYKVTKRGQDVALRCDPISGHVSLYWYRQALGQGPEFLTYFNYEAQQDKSGLPNDRFSAERPEGSISTLTIQRTEQRDSAMYRCASSSFEPGQSSYEQYFGPGTRLTVT.

V and J are TRBV27 and TRBJ1-2; 7 bases fit TRBD1. This CDR3 has 13 residues. The germline V gene has CDR1 MNHEY and CDR2 SMNVEV (reference sequence). After removal of 8 bases from V and 4 bases from J, the junction contained 7 bases not matched to a gene. CDR3 DNA sequence: TGTGCCAGCCGGGACAGCCCTTTCTATGGCTACACCTTC. Protein sequence: CASRDSPFYGYTF.

The CDR3 here is CASSEPRREGGDNTGELFF. As DNA, the CDR3 is TGTGCCAGCAGTGAACCGAGGAGGGAAGGGGGTGATAACACCGGGGAGCTGTTTTTT. The chain has TRBV2 and TRBJ2-2; D possibly uses TRBD1 or TRBD2 (6 bases each). This CDR3 is 19 amino acids long. Trimming cost V 2 bases and J 2 bases, with 21 bases left between them. Germline values: CDR1 SNHLY, CDR2 FYNNEI. Complete variable domain (other parts from reference TRBV2 and TRBJ2-2): EPEVTQTPSHQVTQMGQEVILRCVPISNHLYFYWYRQILGQKVEFLVSFYNNEISEKSEIFDDQFSVERPDGSNFTLKIRSTKLEDSAMYFCASSEPRREGGDNTGELFFGEGSRLTVL.

This rearrangement joins TRBV7-9 to TRBJ1-1; no clear D. Trimming cost V 6 bases and J 2 bases, with 7 bases left between them. CDR1 and CDR2 (germline): SEHNR, FQNEAQ (reference sequence). The CDR3 is made up of 12 amino acids. CDR3 coding DNA: TGTGCCAGCAGGACCGAAAACACTGAAGCTTTCTTT. Encoded protein: CASRTENTEAFF.